This TCR beta chain came from a study of shared clonotypes between healthy human individuals. This clone was recorded many times. Antigen unknown. Study results and limitations: Between a few donors, naive CD4 clonotypes were shared at a level of roughly 5.5%.

Every contributor of samples was a Caucasian grown-up residing in Nashville, Tennessee. The CDR3 contains 14 residues. V was cut by 3 bases and J by 8 bases, with 13 bases left in between. Germline V CDR1 and CDR2: MDHEN, SYDVKM. Sequencing used immunoSEQ multiplex PCR; TCRdb keeps in-frame clones, though not all of them. This table holds over a million clones, about 80% found once. Specimen: memory CD4+ T cells from PBMCs. Sample subset: CD45RA-negative fraction. This clonotype originated in a man younger than 35 in good health. Some clones in this sample may be carry-over from other donors' samples. V gene TRBV28 combines with J gene TRBJ1-4; D ambiguous. The CDR3 region has the DNA TGTGCCAGCAGTTTGGACGGCCAGCGGGAAAAACTGTTTTTT. Translation: CASSLDGQREKLFF.